The source of this T cell receptor beta chain is a study of blood T cell repertoires in COVID-19. This clone was seen a handful of times. This CDR3 contains 14 residues. In germline, CDR1 is SEHNR, CDR2 FQNEAQ (reference sequence). Between the trimmed V and J ends, which lost 3 bases and 4 bases, there was a span of 12 bases. In the authors' methods: It was from reference gene primer amplification that nucleated cell counts were estimated. Measured with immunoSEQ multiplex PCR; TCRdb has only the in-frame clones, and not every one. That table is the source of V, J and clone size, and D and trimming were worked out from the DNA. The data show about 480,000 clones, 80% to 90% seen once.

Sequencing input: PBMCs or T cells enriched from blood (not recorded which). The chain uses TRBV7-9 and TRBJ2-5; TRBD1 might be the D (5 bases). The source is a woman aged 60-75 years who had recovered from COVID-19. As DNA, the CDR3 is TGTGCCAGCAGCTTGCAGGGATTAGGAGAGACCCAGTACTTC. Residues: CASSLQGLGETQYF. Full variable domain (rest looked up from reference TRBV7-9 and TRBJ2-5): DTGVSQNPRHKITKRGQNVTFRCDPISEHNRLYWYRQTLGQGPEFLTYFQNEAQLEKSRLLSDRFSAERPKGSFSTLEIQRTEQGDSAMYLCASSLQGLGETQYFGPGTRLLVL.